The 9 T cell receptor beta chains below all came from one sample that was sequenced in a study of T cell responses to AZD1222 COVID-19 vaccine (dated by TCRdb to the early 2020s). Libraries were made using the immunoSEQ multiplex PCR assay. Held by TCRdb, this immuneACCESS table contains in-frame sequences only and omits some clones. Under half of the omission traces to an unresolved V gene where checked; the cause of the rest is unknown. Recorded for this sample are tens of thousands of clones; approximately 91% of them occurred a single time. In total, the top ten clones hold 22% of the sample. What this sample's time point label stands for: baseline before first vaccination. The specimen was peripheral blood, collected on day 0 of AZD1222 vaccination. These receptors originate from an adult in good health.

In DNA, the CDR3 is TGTGCCAGCAGTGCCGGGTCGAACCGTGGCTACACCTTC. This sequence encodes CASSAGSNRGYTF. This chain joins TRBV6-6 and TRBJ1-2; D not certain. CDR1 and CDR2 (germline): MNHNY, SVGAGI (reference sequence). Trimming cost V 5 bases and J 7 bases, with 14 bases left between them. This CDR3 comprises 13 residues.

The chain employs TRBV6-2 or TRBV6-3 and TRBJ2-7; TRBD1 agrees at 8 bases. Germline-derived CDR1 and CDR2 are MNHEY and SVGEGT. V shed 6 bases and J 3 bases; nucleotides not matched to a gene: 10. The CDR3 has 15 residues. CDR3 sequence reads: CASSHHPDRGYEQYF. CDR3 in DNA: TGTGCCAGCAGCCACCACCCTGACAGGGGCTACGAGCAGTACTTC.

CDR3 DNA: TGTGCCAGTAGTATAGGGCCCGCATCCTCTGGAAACACCATATATTTT. It encodes CASSIGPASSGNTIYF. The rearrangement links TRBV19 to TRBJ1-3; D is undetermined. This CDR3 spans 16 amino acids. Between the trimmed V and J ends, which lost 1 base and 0 bases, there was a span of 10 bases. Germline V gene sequence: CDR1 LNHDA, CDR2 SQIVND (reference sequence).

The gene calls are TRBV6-2 or TRBV6-3 and TRBJ2-7; weak D call: TRBD2 (5 bases). Trimming took 2 bases from V and 7 from J, leaving 12 bases between them. The germline CDR1 and CDR2 sequences are MNHEY and SVGEGT. The CDR3 totals 13 residues. The CDR3 DNA is TGTGCCAGCAGTTACATAAAAAGAGGGGAGCAGTACTTC. The encoded protein is CASSYIKRGEQYF.

The gene calls are TRBV25-1 and TRBJ2-7; D is uncertain. This CDR3 region has 13 residues. Germline lookup yields CDR1 MGHDK and CDR2 SYGVNS. The V and J ends lost 6 bases and 6 bases respectively, with 15 bases between them. The CDR3 here is CASRTAGPGEQYF. For the CDR3, the DNA is TGTGCCAGCAGGACGGCCGGACCGGGCGAGCAGTACTTC.

This clone has just a few counts. This sequence joins TRBV25-1 and TRBJ1-1; D is uncertain. Trimming took off 10 bases at V and 3 bases at J, with 9 bases between the two ends. Germline CDR1 MGHDK, CDR2 SYGVNS. This CDR3 comprises 11 residues. CDR3 protein: CATRDYTEAFF. CDR3 nucleotide sequence: TGTGCCACGAGGGATTACACTGAAGCTTTCTTT. The full variable domain, its missing parts supplied by reference TRBV25-1 and TRBJ1-1, is EADIYQTPRYLVIGTGKKITLECSQTMGHDKMYWYQQDPGMELHLIHYSYGVNSTEKGDLSSESTVSRIRTEHFPLTLESARPSHTSQYLCATRDYTEAFFGQGTRLTVV.

This sequence joins TRBV19 and TRBJ1-5; no reliable D call. Germline CDR1 and CDR2: LNHDA and SQIVND (reference sequence). V dropped 6 bases and J dropped 4 bases, with 13 bases sitting between them. The CDR3 extends over 14 amino acids. In DNA form, the CDR3 reads TGTGCCAGTAGACCGGGTCACGGTAATCAGCCCCAGCATTTT. Protein: CASRPGHGNQPQHF.

The CDR3 nucleotides are TGCGCCAGCAGCCAAGACCAACCGGGCTATGGCTACACCTTC. Encoded protein: CASSQDQPGYGYTF. The V and J genes are TRBV4-3 and TRBJ1-2; D uncertain. Germline CDR1 and CDR2: LGHNA and YSLEER. Between the trimmed V and J ends, which lost 0 bases and 4 bases, there was a span of 9 bases. The CDR3 totals 14 residues.

The chain couples TRBV3-1 (or the pseudogene TRBV3-2) to TRBJ1-5, with a possible D match to TRBD1 (6 bases). The germline V gene encodes CDR1 LGHDT and CDR2 YNNKEL (reference sequence). There are 14 residues in the CDR3. Deletions cut 8 bases from V and 4 bases from J, with 15 bases between. The CDR3 spells CASSAGALNQPQHF. Here the CDR3 DNA reads TGTGCCAGCTCGGCGGGGGCCTTGAATCAGCCCCAGCATTTT.